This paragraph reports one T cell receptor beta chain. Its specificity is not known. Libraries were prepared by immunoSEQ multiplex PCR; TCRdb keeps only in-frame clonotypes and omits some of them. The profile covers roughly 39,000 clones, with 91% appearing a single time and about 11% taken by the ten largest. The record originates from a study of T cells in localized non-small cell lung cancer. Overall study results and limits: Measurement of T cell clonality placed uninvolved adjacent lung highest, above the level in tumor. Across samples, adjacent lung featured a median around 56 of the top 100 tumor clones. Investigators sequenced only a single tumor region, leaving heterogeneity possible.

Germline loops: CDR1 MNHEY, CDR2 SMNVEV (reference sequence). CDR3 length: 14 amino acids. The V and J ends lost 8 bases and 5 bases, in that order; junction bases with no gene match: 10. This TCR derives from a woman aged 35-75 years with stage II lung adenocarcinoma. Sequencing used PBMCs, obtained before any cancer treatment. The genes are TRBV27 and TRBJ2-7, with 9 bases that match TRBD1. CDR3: CASRGSGTGNEQYF. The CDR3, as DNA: TGTGCCAGCCGTGGGAGCGGGACAGGGAACGAGCAGTACTTC.